One and the same sample provided the 8 T cell receptor beta chains below, sequenced in a study of neurological immune-mediated disorders (dated by TCRdb to between 2018 and 2021). The method behind the library was 5' RACE. Data came from an Illumina HiSeq 2500. TCRdb redid the processing of the public reads, applying fastp at Q25 and MiXCR, and retained in-frame beta chains. Each entry is one CDR3 protein sequence, shown with its most common DNA and genes. This sample holds 87,000 or so distinct CDR3 sequences; roughly 3.2% were observed only once. The top ten constitute about 3% of the sample. The sample was PBMCs. Receptors were obtained from a woman in her forties or fifties with multiple sclerosis.

This clonotype was detected many times. The chain recombines TRBV19 with TRBJ2-2; D remains unclear. This CDR3 contains 14 residues. Germline V gives CDR1 LNHDA, CDR2 SQIVND (reference sequence). V was pared by 3 bases and J by 0 bases, with 5 bases between. This chain's CDR3 is CASSISANTGELFF. DNA of the CDR3: TGTGCCAGTAGTATCAGTGCGAACACCGGGGAGCTGTTTTTT.

This clonotype was observed many times. The rearrangement links TRBV10-3 to TRBJ1-1, with 10 bases aligning to TRBD1. Per the germline V gene, CDR1 is ENHRY and CDR2 is SYGVKD. The CDR3 has 15 residues. The V gene end was trimmed by 2 bases and the J gene end by 5 bases; junction bases not matched to a gene: 5. This CDR3 reads CAISETRDRGTEAFF. CDR3 DNA sequence: TGTGCCATCAGTGAGACCCGGGACAGGGGAACTGAAGCTTTCTTT.

The chain recombines TRBV6-5 with TRBJ1-2; 7 bases agree with TRBD1. The CDR3 runs to 15 residues. The germline gives CDR1 MNHEY, CDR2 SVGAGI. J lost 2 bases, V lost 6 bases, and 9 bases had no gene match. The CDR3 sequence: CASRQTGLSNYGYTF. Here the CDR3 DNA reads TGTGCCAGCAGACAGACAGGGCTTTCGAACTATGGCTACACCTTC.

This clonotype was seen at least ten times. The genes are TRBV4-2 and TRBJ2-7, with D perhaps TRBD1 (5 bases). Germline V lookup: CDR1 LGHNA, CDR2 YNFKEQ. This CDR3 contains 14 residues. V was shortened by 1 base and J by 2 bases, with 9 bases between the two germline ends. The CDR3 sequence is CASSQVEQAYEQYF. The CDR3 DNA sequence: TGTGCCAGCAGCCAAGTGGAACAGGCCTACGAGCAGTACTTC.

This clonotype occurred many times. This sequence joins TRBV5-1 and TRBJ2-7; no reliable D call. Trimming cost V 0 bases and J 2 bases, with 6 bases left between them. CDR3 length: 13 amino acids. Germline CDR1 is SGHRS and CDR2 is YFSETQ. CDR3 DNA: TGCGCCAGCAGCTTGGCCGTCGCCTACGAGCAGTACTTC. Its translation: CASSLAVAYEQYF.

This clonotype came up many times. The rearrangement joins TRBV18 to TRBJ1-5; D is ambiguous. The CDR3 covers 14 residues. V was cut by 3 bases and J by 2 bases, with 8 bases left in between. Germline V gene lookup returns CDR1 KGHSH and CDR2 LQKENI. The CDR3 loop is CASSPASGNQPQHF. The CDR3 DNA is TGTGCCAGCTCACCGGCGAGTGGCAATCAGCCCCAGCATTTT.

The table lists this clonotype with many counts. The chain has TRBV7-2 and TRBJ1-1, with D hard to call. Per the germline V gene, CDR1 is SGHTA and CDR2 is FQGNSA. The V gene lost 4 bases and the J gene lost 0 bases, with 6 bases spanning the gap. This CDR3 contains 13 residues. The CDR3 region has the DNA TGTGCCAGCAGCTATGAGATGAACACTGAAGCTTTCTTT. It specifies CASSYEMNTEAFF. Filled out from reference TRBV7-2 and TRBJ1-1, the complete variable domain reads GAGVSQSPSNKVTEKGKDVELRCDPISGHTALYWYRQSLGQGLEFLIYFQGNSAPDKSGLPSDRFSAERTGGSVSTLTIQRTQQEDSAVYLCASSYEMNTEAFFGQGTRLTVV.

Ten or more counts support this clonotype. This rearrangement joins TRBV2 to TRBJ1-1; D ambiguous. The CDR3 covers 15 residues. The V end was cut by 6 bases, the J end by 4 bases, with 18 bases between. Germline V CDR1 and CDR2: SNHLY, FYNNEI. The CDR3 DNA reads as TGTGCCAGCAGCTCAAATACTGGGGTGGGCACTGAAGCTTTCTTT. Amino acids: CASSSNTGVGTEAFF.